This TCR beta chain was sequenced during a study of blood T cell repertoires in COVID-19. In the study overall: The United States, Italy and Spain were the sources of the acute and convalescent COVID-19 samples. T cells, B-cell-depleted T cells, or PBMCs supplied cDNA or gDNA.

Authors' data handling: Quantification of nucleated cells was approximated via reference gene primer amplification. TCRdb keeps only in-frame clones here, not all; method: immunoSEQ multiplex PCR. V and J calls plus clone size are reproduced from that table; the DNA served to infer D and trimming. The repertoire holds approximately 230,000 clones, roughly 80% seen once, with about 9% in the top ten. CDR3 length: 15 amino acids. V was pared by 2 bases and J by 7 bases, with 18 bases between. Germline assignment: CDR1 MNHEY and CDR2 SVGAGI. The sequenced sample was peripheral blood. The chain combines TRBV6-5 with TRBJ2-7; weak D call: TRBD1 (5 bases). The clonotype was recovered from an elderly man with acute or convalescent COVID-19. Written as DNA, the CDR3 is TGTGCCAGCAGTTACGATCGGACAAGATCATCGGAGCAGTACTTC. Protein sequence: CASSYDRTRSSEQYF.